Sequencing of this T cell receptor (beta chain) was carried out in a study of T cell responses to AZD1222 COVID-19 vaccine. Findings and caveats of the study: As reported, nearly half of all spike-specific TCRs target variant regions that are unmutated. The CD4 TCRs associated with vaccination extended across spike and predominated at 160-218 and 743-854.

This CDR3 contains 15 residues. Trimming cost V 5 bases and J 1 base; bases outside gene matches: 3. Germline assignment: CDR1 SEHNR and CDR2 FQNEAQ (reference sequence). Profiled with immunoSEQ multiplex PCR; TCRdb holds only in-frame clones, not every one. This sample carries roughly 70,000 clones, 86% of them seen once, and the ten largest clones take about 2.5%. Concerning this clone itself: Its target is unknown.

V gene TRBV7-9 combines with J gene TRBJ2-1, with TRBD2 matching 9 bases. Source: peripheral blood, taken on day 0 of AZD1222 vaccination. This TCR was recovered from an adult in good health. CDR3 bases: TGTGCCAGCAGCCGGGGACTAGCATCCTACAATGAGCAGTTCTTC. Translated, it gives CASSRGLASYNEQFF.